This TCR beta chain was sequenced in a study of tumor-infiltrating lymphocytes in primary liver carcinoma. Study-wide context: The study included patients who were men and women aged 30 to 69 years. Measuring about 4 to 10 cm across, the tumors were staged as T1-T3 N0M0. Roughly 3.5 to 7.13 million productive TCRbeta reads were obtained per sample, with similar numbers across tissue types. Whole-study results and caveats: Blood had a significantly lower top-250-clone fraction than tumors did (p = 0.039).

A primer matching the constant region was used to make TCR beta cDNA from approximately 520 ng of total RNA. Generation of the TCR beta libraries relied on three nested multiplex PCR rounds using slightly modified ARM-PCR. It was with TRBV1-TRBV30 forward primers and a C-beta reverse primer that the first two PCR rounds were run, at approximately 10 cycles each. TCRdb called the multiplex PCR reads again in MiXCR, with one record for every CDR3 protein. Of around 170,000 distinct CDR3 sequences in the sample, about 55% were seen once. Germline CDR1 and CDR2: SGHVS and FQNEAQ. Germline trimming cut 8 bases from V and 4 bases from J; bases unmatched to any gene: 5. The CDR3 is 14 residues long. Blood RNA came from unsorted whole blood; germline DNA was also extracted. Details on this clonotype: Its target is unknown.

The chain uses TRBV7-8 and TRBJ2-1; 10 positions agree with TRBD2. The source material was peripheral blood. This TCR came from a man aged 35 to 55 with primary liver carcinoma and hepatitis B virus infection. The CDR3 DNA follows: TGTGCCAGCGAACGGACTAGCGGTTACAATGAGCAGTTCTTC. Translation gives CASERTSGYNEQFF.